This TCR beta chain was retrieved from a study of control samples from healthy donors and cancer patients. The germline V gene has CDR1 MNHNY and CDR2 SVGAGI (reference sequence). The V and J ends lost 8 bases and 6 bases, in that order; junction bases with no gene match: 2. The CDR3 runs to 12 residues. Only in-frame clones appear in the TCRdb table, and some are missing; sequencing was by immunoSEQ multiplex PCR. The repertoire holds 55,000 to 65,000 clones, about 90% seen once, with roughly 13% in the top ten. The source material was PBMCs. The sequence came from a woman aged 55-69 years with lung cancer. The rearrangement joins TRBV6-6 to TRBJ2-7, with 12 nucleotides matching TRBD1. The CDR3 sequence is CASRDRGPEQYF. The CDR3 DNA sequence: TGTGCCAGCCGGGACAGGGGGCCCGAGCAGTACTTC.